The rows below give T cell receptor beta chains drawn from one sample of a study of shared clonotypes between healthy human individuals. Libraries were prepared by immunoSEQ multiplex PCR; TCRdb keeps only in-frame clonotypes and omits some of them. In the table there are about 2.1 million clones, just over 90% of which are singletons. Sequences were obtained from naive CD8+ T cells from PBMCs. These receptors originate from a man aged 18 to 29 in good health. Some clones in this sample may be carry-over from other donors' samples. Each CDR3 is given with its conserved first and last residue. The order of the fields is D gene, V gene, clone size, J gene, CDR3 protein, CDR3 DNA. A D gene is named only where the DNA matches it firmly. Where a row states a size, it is once, few, many or the class of an expanded clone; other rows omit it.

TRBD1	TRBV30	-	TRBJ1-6	CAWSVEGGTSPLHF	TGTGCCTGGAGTGTAGAAGGGGGCACTTCACCCCTCCACTTT
-	TRBV28	-	TRBJ1-5	CASSDRLGGQPQHF	TGTGCCAGCTCCGACAGGTTGGGGGGTCAGCCCCAGCATTTT
-	TRBV14	-	TRBJ1-1	CASSQGRLVAFF	TGTGCCAGCAGCCAGGGGCGTCTGGTAGCTTTCTTT
-	TRBV4-1	few	TRBJ1-1	CASRKNTEAFF	TGCGCCAGCAGGAAGAACACTGAAGCTTTCTTT
TRBD1	TRBV27	-	TRBJ1-2	CASSPRDSYGYTF	TGTGCCAGCAGTCCCCGGGACAGCTATGGCTACACCTTC
-	TRBV6-1	-	TRBJ2-3	CASSGPLRADTQYF	TGTGCCAGCAGTGGCCCTTTGCGGGCAGATACGCAGTATTTT
TRBD1	TRBV7-9	-	TRBJ2-5	CASQITGGDQPETQYF	TGTGCCAGCCAGATAACAGGGGGCGACCAGCCAGAGACCCAGTACTTC
TRBD1	TRBV29-1	-	TRBJ2-7	CSVEGTGHPYEQYF	TGCAGCGTTGAAGGGACAGGCCACCCGTACGAGCAGTACTTC
-	TRBV2	-	TRBJ2-7	CASSDFRGTLSEQYF	TGTGCCAGCAGTGACTTTCGCGGGACCCTTAGCGAGCAGTACTTC
-	TRBV5-1	-	TRBJ1-1	CASSYQTNTEAFF	TGCGCCAGCAGCTACCAGACGAACACTGAAGCTTTCTTT
-	TRBV19	-	TRBJ1-5	CASSIVVWAGNQPQHF	TGTGCCAGTAGTATAGTCGTATGGGCGGGCAATCAGCCCCAGCATTTT
-	TRBV29-1	-	TRBJ2-7	CSVEGPGGRPYEQYF	TGCAGCGTTGAAGGGCCGGGGGGCCGCCCCTACGAGCAGTACTTC
TRBD1	TRBV27	-	TRBJ1-1	CASSLIDRGRGAEAFF	TGTGCCAGCAGCCTGATTGACAGGGGGCGCGGGGCTGAAGCTTTCTTT
-	TRBV15	once	TRBJ2-1	CATSRDWQSSYNEQFF	TGTGCCACCAGCAGAGATTGGCAAAGCTCCTACAATGAGCAGTTCTTC
TRBD2	TRBV18	-	TRBJ2-2	CASSPLRLAGVTGELFF	TGTGCCAGCTCACCCCTCCGACTAGCGGGAGTAACCGGGGAGCTGTTTTTT
-	TRBV27	-	TRBJ1-2	CASSLSRTTAYGYTF	TGTGCCAGCAGTTTATCCCGAACGACAGCGTATGGCTACACCTTC
-	TRBV7-8	-	TRBJ2-1	CASSLVRGSTYNEQFF	TGTGCCAGCAGCTTAGTTCGGGGTAGCACCTACAATGAGCAGTTCTTC
-	TRBV15	few	TRBJ1-1	CATSRSGNTEAFF	TGTGCCACCAGCAGATCCGGGAACACTGAAGCTTTCTTT
-	TRBV2	-	TRBJ2-5	CASSTGGIKETQYF	TGTGCCAGCAGTACCGGTGGTATCAAGGAGACCCAGTACTTC
TRBD2	TRBV4-1	-	TRBJ2-7	CASSQGASGVSYEQYF	TGCGCCAGCAGCCAAGGGGCTAGCGGGGTGTCCTACGAGCAGTACTTC
-	TRBV28	-	TRBJ2-2	CASSLLLVSGELFF	TGTGCCAGCAGTCTGCTACTCGTAAGCGGGGAGCTGTTTTTT
-	TRBV13	-	TRBJ2-7	CASSVRLGYEQYF	TGTGCCAGCAGCGTAAGACTAGGGTACGAGCAGTACTTC